A single sample gave rise to the 21 T cell receptor beta chains below, sequenced in a study of T cells in Graves' hyperthyroidism and ophthalmopathy. Amplification of TCR beta CDR3 regions was performed using RNA transcripts as template. When the TCR CDR3 underwent first-round RT-PCR, the HTBI primer set was used. TCRdb re-called the multiplex PCR reads through MiXCR, storing one row per CDR3 protein. The data contain roughly 170,000 distinct CDR3 sequences, 15% to 20% of them singletons. Source material: blood. The origin of the receptors is a woman in her fifties or sixties with Graves' hyperthyroidism.

In its sample, this clonotype was seen many times. This chain uses TRBV20-1 with TRBJ1-2, with D possibly TRBD1 on 6 matching bases. Germline V gives CDR1 DFQATT, CDR2 SNEGSKA (reference sequence). CDR3 length: 13 residues. V shed 3 bases and J shed 4 bases, with 12 bases lying between them. The CDR3, as DNA: TGCAGTGCTAGGAGGGGGTCGATCTATGGCTACACCTTC. It encodes CSARRGSIYGYTF.

This clonotype was detected ten times or more. The chain couples TRBV6-1 to TRBJ2-3; D is unclear. V was cut by 4 bases and J by 0 bases, with 8 bases left in between. Looked up from germline, CDR1 is MNHNS and CDR2 is SASEGT. CDR3 length: 14 amino acids. The CDR3 region is CASSVRSSTDTQYF. The CDR3 DNA is TGTGCCAGCAGTGTCAGGTCTAGCACAGATACGCAGTATTTT.

The genes are TRBV5-4 and TRBJ2-3, with TRBD2 identical over 11 bases. V lost 0 bases and J lost 2; bases outside the gene matches: 8. Germline V gene data show CDR1 as SGHNT and CDR2 as YYREEE (reference sequence). The CDR3 sequence is 18 residues long. This CDR3 reads CASSLGKTSGGATDTQYF. In nucleotides, the CDR3 is TGTGCCAGCAGCTTGGGGAAAACTAGCGGGGGTGCCACAGATACGCAGTATTTT.

A word on this clonotype: A read error may explain this, as a much larger clone is one base away. The CDR3 sequence: CASSEARQGWDEQCF. Here the CDR3 DNA reads TGTGCCAGCAGTGAAGCGAGACAGGGGTGGGACGAGCAGTGCTTC. The rearrangement uses TRBV2 and TRBJ2-7; TRBD1 agrees at 8 bases. Germline CDR1 and CDR2: SNHLY and FYNNEI. The CDR3 is 15 amino acids.

The chain joins TRBV2 to TRBJ1-1; a possible D gene is TRBD1 (5 bases). CDR3 size: 13 residues. Trimming left V 6 bases short and J 4 bases short, with 12 bases between. Germline CDR1 and CDR2: SNHLY and FYNNEI. DNA of the CDR3: TGTGCCAGCAGCGTCAGCCAGGGCACTGAAGCTTTCTTT. Encoded protein: CASSVSQGTEAFF. The variable domain in full, completed from reference TRBV2 and TRBJ1-1, reads EPEVTQTPSHQVTQMGQEVILRCVPISNHLYFYWYRQILGQKVEFLVSFYNNEISEKSEIFDDQFSVERPDGSNFTLKIRSTKLEDSAMYFCASSVSQGTEAFFGQGTRLTVV.

This clonotype was recorded many times. The gene calls are TRBV20-1 and TRBJ1-3; D is undetermined. CDR1 and CDR2 (germline): DFQATT, SNEGSKA (reference sequence). The CDR3 runs to 13 residues. V was clipped by 5 bases and J by 0 bases, with 8 bases between them. CDR3 amino acids: CSASSYSGNTIYF. Written as DNA, the CDR3 is TGCAGTGCTTCCTCTTACTCTGGAAACACCATATATTTT.

The CDR3 region has the DNA TGTGCCAGCTCACCACGGGTCGCGGGGGGCGCAGATACGCAGTATTTT. Protein sequence: CASSPRVAGGADTQYF. The chain couples TRBV18 to TRBJ2-3, with 8 bases identical to TRBD2. Germline V gene lookup returns CDR1 KGHSH and CDR2 LQKENI. This CDR3 region has 16 residues. V gave up 1 base and J gave up 4 bases; unmatched junction bases: 7.

This clonotype was detected many times. V is TRBV28 and J is TRBJ1-1; D is ambiguous. The CDR3 totals 12 residues. Looked up from germline, CDR1 is MDHEN and CDR2 is SYDVKM. V lost 3 bases and J lost 1, with 3 bases in between. The CDR3 loop is CASSLSNTEAFF. The CDR3, as DNA: TGTGCCAGCAGTTTGTCGAACACTGAAGCTTTCTTT.

There are many counts of this clonotype. The rearrangement joins TRBV27 to TRBJ1-1; maybe TRBD1 (6 bases). The germline V gene encodes CDR1 MNHEY and CDR2 SMNVEV (reference sequence). V was cut by 6 bases and J by 6 bases, with 14 bases left in between. This CDR3 region has 13 residues. The CDR3 DNA is TGTGCCAGCAGACCAGGACAGTCCTCTGAAGCTTTCTTT. Protein: CASRPGQSSEAFF.

The table lists this clonotype with many counts. The chain employs TRBV5-1 and TRBJ1-1, with TRBD1 identical over 11 bases. Germline CDR1 is SGHRS and CDR2 is YFSETQ. The ends lost 6 bases at V and 1 base at J; junction bases unmatched: 11. This CDR3 region has 17 residues. The CDR3 reads CASNDRDRGLPNTEAFF. CDR3 nucleotides: TGCGCCAGCAACGACCGGGACAGGGGGTTGCCGAACACTGAAGCTTTCTTT.

The CDR3 here is CSASWATGELFF. CDR3 in DNA: TGCAGTGCTAGTTGGGCAACCGGGGAGCTGTTTTTT. The chain couples TRBV20-1 to TRBJ2-2, with D hard to call. Trimming removed 3 bases from V and 5 bases from J, with 7 bases in between. The length of the CDR3 is 12 residues. Germline V gene lookup returns CDR1 DFQATT and CDR2 SNEGSKA (reference sequence).

CDR3 loop: CASGFGGGETQYF. In nucleotides, the CDR3 is TGTGCTAGTGGTTTCGGGGGAGGGGAGACCCAGTACTTC. The rearrangement joins TRBV12-5 to TRBJ2-5, with TRBD2 matching over 7 bases. The germline V gene encodes CDR1 LGHNT and CDR2 FRNRAP. V lost 3 bases to trimming and J lost 5 bases; unmatched junction nucleotides: 3. The CDR3 has 13 amino acids.

The genes are TRBV7-3 and TRBJ2-3; D is undetermined. The CDR3 runs to 13 residues. Per germline, CDR1 SGHTA and CDR2 FQGTGA. Trimming took 3 bases from V and 2 from J, leaving 6 bases between them. DNA of the CDR3: TGTGCCAGCAGCTTCTCGGTCACAGATACGCAGTATTTT. Translating gives CASSFSVTDTQYF. Combining the CDR3 with reference TRBV7-3 and TRBJ2-3 gives the whole variable domain GAGVSQTPSNKVTEKGKYVELRCDPISGHTALYWYRQSLGQGPEFLIYFQGTGAADDSGLPNDRFFAVRPEGSVSTLKIQRTERGDSAVYLCASSFSVTDTQYFGPGTRLTVL.

CDR3 DNA sequence: TGTGCCAGCTCACCACCGGACAGGGCCCGTCGGAATGGCTACACCTTC. It specifies CASSPPDRARRNGYTF. The V gene is TRBV18, the J gene TRBJ1-2, with 8 bases aligning to TRBD1. Germline V gene data show CDR1 as KGHSH and CDR2 as LQKENI. The CDR3 totals 16 residues. J lost 6 bases, V lost 0 bases, and 9 bases had no gene match.

V usage is TRBV4-3 and J usage is TRBJ2-1, with D tentatively TRBD1 (6 bases). V gave up 4 bases and J gave up 4 bases, with 17 bases separating them. The length of the CDR3 is 16 residues. Germline CDR1 and CDR2: LGHNA and YSLEER. The CDR3 coding sequence is TGCGCCAGCAGCCTAAGCGGACAGACATCTTACAATGAGCAGTTCTTC. Protein product: CASSLSGQTSYNEQFF.

The chain couples TRBV4-3 to TRBJ1-5; D remains unclear. The CDR3 runs to 15 residues. Trimming took off 1 base at V and 0 bases at J, with 7 bases between the two ends. The germline V gene has CDR1 LGHNA and CDR2 YSLEER. The CDR3, as DNA: TGCGCCAGCAGCCAAGGTCTTTATAGCAATCAGCCCCAGCATTTT. Encoded protein: CASSQGLYSNQPQHF.

This chain uses TRBV9 with TRBJ1-2; 9 positions agree with TRBD1. V gave up 4 bases and J gave up 8 bases; unmatched junction bases: 9. Germline-derived CDR1 and CDR2 are SGDLS and YYNGEE. This CDR3 has 14 amino acids. The CDR3 nucleotides read TGTGCCAGCAGCACCCCAGGACAGGGGAGAGGCTACACCTTC. Protein: CASSTPGQGRGYTF.

This clonotype was recorded many times. The CDR3 bases are TGTGCCAGCAGCTTAGTGGATACGCAGTATTTT. Its protein product is CASSLVDTQYF. This chain uses TRBV7-9 with TRBJ2-3; D is undetermined. V lost 1 base and J 6 bases, leaving 2 bases between the germline ends. The CDR3 consists of 11 residues. Germline assignment: CDR1 SEHNR and CDR2 FQNEAQ (reference sequence).

Many counts were recorded for this clonotype. The chain combines TRBV6-6 with TRBJ2-2; D is possibly TRBD1 or TRBD2 (6 bases each). Trimming took 0 bases from V and 5 from J, leaving 16 bases between them. The CDR3 totals 17 residues. Germline CDR1 reads MNHNY; CDR2 reads SVGAGI (reference sequence). The CDR3 DNA reads as TGTGCCAGCAGTTACTCAGGGATACAGGGAGGAACCGGGGAGCTGTTTTTT. Translated: CASSYSGIQGGTGELFF.

This chain joins TRBV7-2 and TRBJ1-6; D is unclear. Germline V CDR1 and CDR2: SGHTA, FQGNSA. CDR3 length equals 17 residues. The V gene lost 2 bases and the J gene lost 6 bases, with 17 bases spanning the gap. The chain's CDR3 is CASSLSSGVAFNSPLHF. The DNA for the CDR3 is TGTGCCAGCAGCTTAAGTTCCGGGGTGGCCTTTAATTCACCCCTCCACTTT.

Comments on this clonotype: This may be a read error: a much more frequent sequence differs by one nucleotide. The V and J genes are TRBV19 and TRBJ1-5, with D perhaps matching TRBD1 (5 bases). This CDR3 region has 15 residues. CDR1 is LNHDA, CDR2 SQIVND, per germline (reference sequence). The CDR3 spells CTSMRRAPGNQPQHF. CDR3 bases: TGTACCAGTATGCGCAGGGCCCCCGGCAATCAGCCCCAGCATTTT. Looking up the rest from reference TRBV19 and TRBJ1-5 gives the full variable domain: DGGITQSPKYLFRKEGQNVTLSCEQNLNHDAMYWYRQDPGQGLRLIYYSQIVNDFQKGDIAEGYSVSREKKESFPLTVTSAQKNPTAFYLCTSMRRAPGNQPQHFGDGTRLSIL.